Reported below is one T cell receptor beta chain. CDR1 and CDR2 from the germline V gene are MNHNS and SASEGT. The CDR3 totals 15 residues. Unmatched junction bases numbered 10, after V lost 6 bases and J lost 7 bases. Clones were sequenced by immunoSEQ multiplex PCR, and TCRdb holds only the in-frame ones, with some missing. The sample holds about 56,000 clones, 93% seen once. The source of the sample is a study of cytomegalovirus exposure and HLA in healthy donors. This sequence joins TRBV6-1 and TRBJ1-5, with 9 bases matching TRBD1. This clonotype was sampled from a woman aged 18-29 years in good health and CMV-seropositive. Sequencing was performed on PBMCs. Here the CDR3 reads CASSGTGSGGQPQHF. The CDR3 bases are TGTGCCAGCAGCGGGACAGGGTCGGGCGGACAGCCCCAGCATTTT.